The text below deals with one T cell receptor (beta chain). Its antigen is not yet known. The sample holds no much larger clone one base away, and base qualities are not on file. The source of the sample is a study of cytomegalovirus exposure and HLA in healthy donors (dated 2017 in TCRdb). Turning to the overall study: In an earlier analysis of under 600 of the donors, 250 to 350 Gb of sequence data and some 120 million unique TCR beta sequences from approximately 180 million T cells were reported. Genome-wide SNP genotypes for about 60% of the 666 donors were used in a later genetic analysis, which treated that subset as a discovery cohort. The study used immunosequencing to profile the T cell repertoires of around 600 subjects and linked those repertoires to cytomegalovirus serostatus. The study aimed to test whether signatures of past pathogen exposure could be identified by cataloging public T cell receptors. Of the roughly 400 genotyped donors, over 80% were placed in the genetic ancestry cluster associated with self-reported Caucasian donors. Among some 410 genotyped donors of the cohort, an average of around 220,000 unique TCR beta nucleotide sequences was sequenced per donor, of which roughly 17% were non-productive. An early release covering more than 500 HLA-typed donors comprised roughly 300 gigabases of sequencing data and 65 million to 100 million unique TCR sequences. Every discovery cohort repertoire had been produced on one sequencing platform. Rather than using new phenotypic data, the later analysis identified candidate immune exposures from TCR beta sequences and from how often those sequences occurred across donors. To predict cytomegalovirus infection status, the study brought together high-throughput TCR immunosequencing, statistical association of individual TCRs with disease status, and machine learning. Donor age, sex, ethnicity and CMV serostatus were collected together with the repertoire data. In an earlier analysis of 587 of the donors, high-throughput TCR beta sequencing was used to judge whether each TCR beta V gene segment behaved as functional or pseudogenic. Because of strong linkage in the cohort, roughly 5 DR-DQ haplotypes were treated as single units for association and clustering. Besides the first cohort of more than 650 subjects, a separate validation cohort made up of 120 different subjects was used. The number of typed donors differed by locus: about 629-640 for A, B, C, DRB1 and DQB1; 522 for DQA1; fewer than 610 for DPA1; and 450 to 480 for DPB1. Class I and class II HLA loci were covered by the typing at four-digit resolution. In a later analysis, previously published TCR beta repertoires from 550 to 700 donors were re-analyzed and high-resolution HLA genotyping was added so that TCR occurrence patterns could be studied.

Libraries were made using the immunoSEQ multiplex PCR assay. A mixture of 60 forward primers for TCR Vbeta segments and 13 reverse primers for TCR Jbeta segments was used in the multiplex PCR. The CDR3 region of rearranged TCR beta genes was amplified from genomic DNA with a multiplex PCR assay. On the Illumina HiSeq System, the amplified TCR beta libraries were sequenced as 87-base-pair reads. The published analysis was carried out like this. Across the 666 repertoires, a later analysis counted approximately 75 million unique TCR beta chains, approximately 12 million of which were shared by at least two donors. A nearest-neighbor algorithm error-corrected the raw reads and collapsed the reads into unique sequences, merging closely related sequences to remove PCR and sequencing errors. Alignment of CDR3 sequences to IMGT reference sequences was used to assign V, D and J gene segments. Each retained sequence needed at least a six-nucleotide match to both a V gene segment and a J gene segment. A rearrangement was called productive if the CDR3 had no stop codons and remained in frame with V and J, and every other rearrangement was called non-productive. Following IMGT convention, CDR3 was defined as the stretch from the second conserved V-encoded cysteine up to the conserved J-encoded phenylalanine. Sequences without an unambiguous match to a single V gene segment were excluded from the earlier analysis of approximately 600 of the donors. In an earlier analysis of about 590 of the donors, a V segment was called functional when productive rearrangements were above 56.7%, and segregating when the standard deviation between donors exceeded 5%. A statistical classification framework was built for diagnosing cytomegalovirus status from the catalog of TCR beta chain sequences. V and J gene assignment, in a later analysis, came from comparing TCR nucleotide sequences with IMGT/GENE-DB human TR gene sequences. In a later analysis, CDR3 sequences and most-parsimonious VDJ recombination scenarios were assigned using the TCRdist pipeline. A later analysis defined each TCR beta chain by its CDR3 amino acid sequence plus V-gene family, and excluded reads lacking a unique V-gene family. To address suspected cross-contamination and a sequencing artifact, a later analysis removed under 600 highly shared, low-generation-probability nucleotide sequences. For each public chain, a later analysis derived a clonal expansion index from normalized ranks of inferred template counts within each repertoire. Generation probabilities in a later analysis came from a VDJ recombination model fitted to out-of-frame rearrangements, and those results were checked against IGoR. Hypergeometric tests were used in a later analysis to score TCR-TCR, TCR-HLA and TCR-CMV co-occurrence, with a repertoire-size bias correction applied to the TCR pairs. In a later analysis, false discovery rates were estimated by permuting HLA or CMV assignments 20 times. In a later analysis, co-occurring TCRs were grouped using DBSCAN, and TCRdist sequence similarity was added for clustering within HLA-allele-positive subsets. Repertoires with fewer than 30,000 or more than 120,000 public chains were left out of co-occurrence clustering, as were five repertoires with anomalous nucleotide sharing. TCRdb limited this immuneACCESS table to in-frame rearrangements with V and J called. A share of clones is missing; checked studies link under half to unresolved V genes, and the rest is unexplained. The DNA was the basis for D and trimming; V, J and clone size are from that table. The sample profile shows about 160,000 clones; more than 70% of them were found once. The ten most abundant clones make up over 1.1% of the sample.

The investigation overall reported the following: When HLA alleles, especially DR and DQ, strongly co-occurred, TCR associations were difficult to assign to individual alleles. Because HLA typing was missing for some donors at each locus, association tests included only the typed subset. Specific HLA alleles were associated with 16,951 TCR beta sequences at a false discovery rate of 0.05 in a later analysis. Linkage disequilibrium might explain the correlated functional status among segregating V segments, but an unknown experimental factor could not be ruled out. In a later analysis, most CMV-associated TCR beta chains were found to appear HLA-restricted, with HLA associations seemingly driven largely by CMV exposure. A later analysis found that HLA-associated TCR beta chains were more clonally expanded and had lower generation probabilities than equally common non-associated chains. Because counts were too low, seventeen rarely observed V segments, including chromosome 9 orphons, were excluded from the earlier analysis of around 640 of the donors. According to a later analysis, parvovirus B19, influenza, CMV and Epstein-Barr virus appeared linked to several top co-occurrence clusters. Roughly uniform sequencing depth across donors was assumed in presence/absence analyses, although this assumption may not hold. In both the original and validation cohorts, the classifier was reported to diagnose cytomegalovirus status with high specificity and sensitivity. Immune exposure information for the cohort was limited to CMV serostatus. The authors suggested that the approach could potentially be extended to other disease states and immunological phenotypes. A group of highly shared sequence variants was considered likely to be a technical artifact of the sequencing pipeline. Because the 87-base-pair reads could not distinguish some IMGT-functional V segments, including TRBV6-2 and TRBV6-3, those segments were excluded. This cohort had only TCR beta chains sequenced, and the lack of alpha or paired-chain data limited which features could be detected. A later analysis found that TCR association rates varied across HLA loci, with DRB1 alleles showing the most associated TCRs and HLA-C alleles the fewest. A further reported finding was that TCR beta sequences accurately predicted the HLA-A and HLA-B alleles for most subjects in the first cohort. While some public TCRs were present in many individuals, most TCR sequences turned up only very rarely across donors. The study gave a list of under 200 TCR beta chains associated with cytomegalovirus. According to a later genetic analysis, donors in an Asian-associated ancestry cluster had fewer N-insertions in productive TCRs than the roughly 700-donor mean. An earlier analysis of 587 of the donors showed that most TCR beta V segments appeared in productive rearrangements either about 90% or about 30% of the time, which broadly matched IMGT annotations. A later genetic analysis associated a missense DCLRE1C variant with V-gene and J-gene trimming of TCR beta chains, and an independent cohort replicated the association. In vitro tests confirmed that a few of the cytomegalovirus-associated TCR beta chains recognize cytomegalovirus antigens.

In total, approximately 610 healthy bone marrow donors made up the cohort. At the time of sampling, every cohort member was nominally healthy, though immune exposures that went unrecorded were likely present. The donor tested CMV seronegative and was one of the 352 seronegative cohort members. Each donor provided a peripheral blood sample, and peripheral blood mononuclear cells were used for TCR beta sequencing. The Qiagen DNeasy Blood Extraction Kit was used to extract genomic DNA from the blood cell samples. The germline V gene sets CDR1 to MRHNA and CDR2 to SNTAGT. Taken from cysteine to phenylalanine, the CDR3 has 14 residues. Only the CDR3 part of the read is kept: 42 bases, read in frame from the first base. The junction shows trimming of 6 bases on V and 7 bases on J, plus 15 bases between the germline ends.

Sequencing was performed on PBMCs. The receptor was derived from a man aged 55 to 70 in good health and CMV-seronegative. The rearrangement joined TRBV6-4 to TRBJ2-2, and perhaps TRBD1 as D gene, on 7 matching bases. The CDR3 loop reads CASRTDREVGELFF. The DNA is TGTGCCAGCAGGACAGACAGGGAGGTCGGGGAGCTGTTTTTT.